Presented here are 29 T cell receptor beta chains from one specimen sequenced in a study of shared clonotypes between healthy human individuals. The protocol was immunoSEQ multiplex PCR, while the TCRdb copy is restricted to in-frame clones and leaves out a portion. The sample shows approximately 740,000 clones, 74% of them seen only once. Specimen: memory CD4+ T cells sorted from blood. Subset here: CD45RA-negative fraction. All receptors derive from a woman under 40 in good health.

The chain carries TRBV19 and TRBJ1-3, with 10 bases aligning to TRBD1. Per germline, CDR1 LNHDA and CDR2 SQIVND (reference sequence). V lost 7 bases to trimming and J lost 2 bases; unmatched junction nucleotides: 8. The CDR3 runs to 16 residues. CDR3 amino acids: CASTYLGQGTGNTIYF. The DNA for the CDR3 is TGTGCCAGTACCTACCTGGGACAGGGGACTGGAAACACCATATATTTT.

The chain uses TRBV7-2 and TRBJ2-3; D unclear. V was cut by 5 bases and J by 2 bases, with 14 bases left in between. The CDR3 has 15 residues. CDR1 and CDR2 (germline): SGHTA, FQGNSA. Here the CDR3 DNA reads TGTGCCAGCAGCCAGGACCCGGCTACCACAGATACGCAGTATTTT. This translates into CASSQDPATTDTQYF.

V and J are TRBV5-1 and TRBJ2-1, with TRBD2 identical over 11 bases. The CDR3 totals 15 residues. Trimming took 3 bases from V and 4 from J; bases not matched to a gene: 3. CDR1 is SGHRS and CDR2 is YFSETQ in the germline V gene. DNA of the CDR3: TGCGCCAGCAGCTACGGGACTAGCGGTTACAATGAGCAGTTCTTC. The encoded protein is CASSYGTSGYNEQFF.

CDR3 region: CASSLAKQGYAGNTIYF. CDR3 coding DNA: TGTGCCAGCAGCTTAGCAAAACAGGGTTACGCTGGAAACACCATATATTTT. The chain employs TRBV7-8 and TRBJ1-3; possibly TRBD1 for D (6 bases). Germline CDR1 and CDR2: SGHVS and FQNEAQ. V gave up 0 bases and J gave up 2 bases, with 14 bases separating them. The CDR3 extends over 17 amino acids.

The chain couples TRBV7-2 to TRBJ1-5; possible D gene TRBD1, 5 bases. The V and J ends lost 1 base and 9 bases respectively, with 13 bases between them. The V gene's germline CDR1 is SGHTA and CDR2 FQGNSA. The CDR3 loop spans 14 amino acids. The CDR3 here is CASSLVGAGGPQHF. CDR3 nucleotide sequence: TGTGCCAGCAGCTTAGTAGGGGCCGGGGGGCCCCAGCATTTT.

This clone was counted between two and nine times. The chain uses TRBV28 and TRBJ2-7, with 9 nucleotides matching TRBD2. Germline values: CDR1 MDHEN, CDR2 SYDVKM. Unmatched junction bases numbered 7, after V lost 5 bases and J lost 2 bases. CDR3 length: 15 residues. CDR3 in amino acids: CASSLFVAGAYEQYF. In DNA form, the CDR3 reads TGTGCCAGCAGTCTCTTTGTAGCGGGAGCCTACGAGCAGTACTTC.

J is TRBJ1-1 and V is TRBV19, with D perhaps TRBD1 (5 bases). The germline V gene encodes CDR1 LNHDA and CDR2 SQIVND (reference sequence). The CDR3 has 15 amino acids. The V end was cut by 0 bases, the J end by 2 bases, with 10 bases between. The CDR3 DNA follows: TGTGCCAGTAGTATAGATCGAAGGACAAACACTGAAGCTTTCTTT. Translated, it gives CASSIDRRTNTEAFF.

This clone has only one observation. The gene calls are TRBV5-1 and TRBJ2-1; 12 bases agree with TRBD2. CDR1 and CDR2 from the germline V gene are SGHRS and YFSETQ. V dropped 0 bases and J dropped 6; count of bases not matched to a gene: 7. The length of the CDR3 is 17 residues. CDR3 sequence (DNA): TGCGCCAGCAGCTTGGCTCTAGCGGGAGGGCCCCCCAATGAGCAGTTCTTC. Amino acid sequence: CASSLALAGGPPNEQFF.

This sequence joins TRBV5-1 and TRBJ2-1; TRBD2 aligns across 9 bases. The V segment lost 0 bases and the J segment 8 bases; nucleotides outside the gene matches: 9. The CDR3 runs to 16 residues. Germline CDR1 and CDR2: SGHRS and YFSETQ. CDR3 amino acids: CASSLAGSGSLDEQFF. DNA of the CDR3: TGCGCCAGCAGCTTGGCGGGTAGCGGGAGCTTGGATGAGCAGTTCTTC. The full variable domain, its missing parts supplied by reference TRBV5-1 and TRBJ2-1, is KAGVTQTPRYLIKTRGQQVTLSCSPISGHRSVSWYQQTPGQGLQFLFEYFSETQRNKGNFPGRFSGRQFSNSRSEMNVSTLELGDSALYLCASSLAGSGSLDEQFFGPGTRLTVL.

The genes are TRBV10-3 and TRBJ2-3; 7 bases agree with TRBD2. Germline lookup yields CDR1 ENHRY and CDR2 SYGVKD. The CDR3 loop spans 15 amino acids. Trimming took 5 bases from V and 1 from J; bases not matched to a gene: 6. The CDR3 DNA reads TGTGCCATCAGTAGCCCGAGCGGGGGCACAGATACGCAGTATTTT. Translated, it gives CAISSPSGGTDTQYF.

V is TRBV15 and J is TRBJ2-1; D is unclear. Germline CDR1 is LNHNV and CDR2 is YYDKDF (reference sequence). The V and J ends lost 1 base and 0 bases respectively, with 10 bases between them. This CDR3 spans 16 amino acids. This chain's CDR3 is CATSRGAAASYNEQFF. CDR3 DNA: TGTGCCACCAGCAGAGGGGCGGCTGCCTCCTACAATGAGCAGTTCTTC.

The chain has TRBV5-6 and TRBJ1-2, with D tentatively TRBD1 (5 bases). Germline loops: CDR1 SGHDT, CDR2 YYEEEE. The CDR3 is made up of 13 amino acids. The V end was cut by 2 bases, the J end by 6 bases, with 11 bases between. CDR3 sequence: CASSFRAGNGYTF. CDR3 nucleotides: TGTGCCAGCAGCTTCAGGGCTGGGAATGGCTACACCTTC.

Of note for this clone: This same CDR3 is encoded by further DNA sequences in the sample. The gene calls are TRBV5-6 and TRBJ1-2; D ambiguous. The CDR3 spans 14 residues. Per the germline V gene, CDR1 is SGHDT and CDR2 is YYEEEE. Trimming took 0 bases from V and 2 from J, leaving 8 bases between them. The CDR3, as DNA: TGTGCCAGCAGCTTGGGGTGGGAAAACTATGGCTACACCTTC. Translated, it gives CASSLGWENYGYTF.

The gene calls are TRBV2 and TRBJ2-5; D is perhaps TRBD1 (6 bases). The germline V gene has CDR1 SNHLY and CDR2 FYNNEI. This CDR3 has 13 amino acids. V was pared by 6 bases and J by 5 bases, with 13 bases between. Written as DNA, the CDR3 is TGTGCCAGCAGCACAGGGTCCGGGGAGACCCAGTACTTC. Its protein is CASSTGSGETQYF.

The V and J genes are TRBV6-6 and TRBJ1-1, with a tentative D call TRBD1 (5 bases). From germline, CDR1 is MNHNY and CDR2 SVGAGI (reference sequence). The CDR3 covers 14 residues. V dropped 8 bases and J dropped 1 base, with 14 bases sitting between them. The CDR3 loop reads CASSLGERNTEAFF. The CDR3 DNA reads as TGTGCCAGCTCCTTGGGGGAGAGGAACACTGAAGCTTTCTTT.

This clone was recorded once. This chain uses TRBV9 with TRBJ2-2; 8 positions match TRBD2. The CDR3 extends over 18 amino acids. V was clipped by 3 bases and J by 2 bases; unmatched bases: 12. Germline loops: CDR1 SGDLS, CDR2 YYNGEE. The CDR3 DNA follows: TGTGCCAGCAGCGGATTATTCGGGCGGGAGGATAACACCGGGGAGCTGTTTTTT. Amino acid sequence: CASSGLFGREDNTGELFF.

This clone was seen a single time. The CDR3 here is CASRAATGGYGETQYF. The CDR3 DNA reads TGTGCCAGCAGGGCGGCAACAGGGGGCTACGGGGAGACCCAGTACTTC. The chain combines TRBV27 with TRBJ2-5, with 9 positions matching TRBD1. Germline V CDR1 and CDR2: MNHEY, SMNVEV (reference sequence). This CDR3 contains 16 residues. The J segment lost 5 bases and the V segment lost 6 bases, leaving 13 bases of the junction unmatched.

The rearrangement links TRBV25-1 to TRBJ2-7; 10 bases agree with TRBD1. Germline lookup yields CDR1 MGHDK and CDR2 SYGVNS. Trimming removed 5 bases from V and 2 bases from J; junction bases left unmatched: 6. The CDR3 loop spans 15 amino acids. The CDR3 sequence: CASSSGTGDPYEQYF. Here the CDR3 DNA reads TGTGCCAGCAGTTCCGGGACAGGGGACCCCTACGAGCAGTACTTC.

V and J are TRBV5-1 and TRBJ2-3; TRBD2 might be the D (5 bases). The germline V gene has CDR1 SGHRS and CDR2 YFSETQ. V was trimmed by 4 bases and J by 9 bases, leaving 15 bases between them. The CDR3 consists of 13 residues. CDR3 DNA sequence: TGCGCCAGCAGCGCGGGCCCCGATGGAACGCAGTATTTT. Translation gives CASSAGPDGTQYF.

The V call is TRBV28, the J call TRBJ2-2; D is unresolved. The germline V gene has CDR1 MDHEN and CDR2 SYDVKM. Trimming left V 6 bases short and J 5 bases short, with 13 bases between. The CDR3 has 14 amino acids. Here the CDR3 reads CASRPRKFTGELFF. The CDR3 DNA reads TGTGCCAGCAGGCCCCGGAAATTTACCGGGGAGCTGTTTTTT.

The CDR3 DNA is TGTGCCAGCTCACCGAGCGGACCGGGACTAGCGGCCACTGACGAGTATTTT. It specifies CASSPSGPGLAATDEYF. The chain links TRBV18 to TRBJ2-3; TRBD2 aligns across 11 bases. Germline V lookup: CDR1 KGHSH, CDR2 LQKENI. This CDR3 contains 17 residues. Trimming cost V 3 bases and J 13 bases; bases outside gene matches: 18.

This clone was detected only once. J is TRBJ2-1 and V is TRBV10-3, with 7 bases identical to TRBD2. The CDR3 length is 15 residues. Germline assignment: CDR1 ENHRY and CDR2 SYGVKD. V gave up 8 bases and J gave up 9 bases; unmatched junction bases: 16. The CDR3, as DNA: TGTGCCATCGGAGAGAGGGAGGGAGTCATGGGTGAGCAGTTCTTC. Amino acids: CAIGEREGVMGEQFF.

J is TRBJ2-1 and V is TRBV7-3; perhaps TRBD1 as D (6 bases). Germline CDR1 reads SGHTA; CDR2 reads FQGTGA. CDR3 length: 13 residues. Between the trimmed V and J ends, which lost 2 bases and 6 bases, there was a span of 8 bases. The CDR3 loop is CASSLGDINEQFF. CDR3 bases: TGTGCCAGCAGCTTAGGGGACATCAATGAGCAGTTCTTC.

This clone was recorded many times. The rearrangement joins TRBV18 to TRBJ2-1; the D is unclear. Looked up from germline, CDR1 is KGHSH and CDR2 is LQKENI. The CDR3 has 15 amino acids. V shed 5 bases and J shed 5 bases, with 16 bases lying between them. Written as DNA, the CDR3 is TGTGCCAGCTCAGTATCTAGTTTAGGGCACAATGAGCAGTTCTTC. This gives the protein CASSVSSLGHNEQFF.

The chain has TRBV10-3 and TRBJ1-2; D is unresolved. Per germline, CDR1 ENHRY and CDR2 SYGVKD. V gave up 3 bases and J gave up 6 bases, with 17 bases separating them. The CDR3 is 15 residues long. Here the CDR3 DNA reads TGTGCCATCAGTGATGGCGGGAGAGGGAAGGATGGCTACACCTTC. Translating it yields CAISDGGRGKDGYTF.

The rearrangement uses TRBV5-1 and TRBJ1-5; 7 bases map to TRBD1. The length of the CDR3 is 14 residues. The germline CDR1 and CDR2 sequences are SGHRS and YFSETQ. Trimming cost V 4 bases and J 3 bases; bases outside gene matches: 4. The CDR3 DNA reads as TGCGCCAGCAGCCCGGGACAGATCAATCAGCCCCAGCATTTT. This codes for CASSPGQINQPQHF.

This clone showed up just once. The J gene is TRBJ2-2, the V gene TRBV2, with TRBD2 matching 14 bases. This CDR3 has 17 residues. Germline trimming cut 8 bases from V and 5 bases from J; bases unmatched to any gene: 10. Germline assignment: CDR1 SNHLY and CDR2 FYNNEI. This CDR3 reads CASGLAGGRGKTGELFF. CDR3 DNA sequence: TGTGCCAGCGGACTAGCGGGAGGCCGAGGGAAGACCGGGGAGCTGTTTTTT.

There are a few counts of this clone. This rearrangement joins TRBV7-8 to TRBJ1-1; a weak D match, TRBD1 (5 bases). The CDR3 sequence is 13 residues long. Germline CDR1 SGHVS, CDR2 FQNEAQ. Trimming removed 4 bases from V and 6 bases from J, with 12 bases in between. The CDR3 reads CASSSREEAEAFF. CDR3 nucleotides: TGTGCCAGCAGCTCCAGGGAGGAAGCTGAAGCTTTCTTT.

The V call is TRBV27, the J call TRBJ2-7; maybe TRBD1 (6 bases). Trimming removed 4 bases at V and 3 bases at J, with 25 bases between. This CDR3 is 18 amino acids long. CDR1 and CDR2 from the germline V gene are MNHEY and SMNVEV (reference sequence). In DNA, the CDR3 is TGTGCCAGCAGTTCATCATCCCCGGACAGTCTCACATTCTACGAGCAGTACTTC. The encoded protein is CASSSSSPDSLTFYEQYF.